This entry is about one TCR beta chain. No antigen is known for it. No base-level quality is on record; no much larger clone is a single base apart. Relative to germline, V is missing 8 bases and J is missing 0 bases, with 6 bases of the junction outside any gene match. The CDR3 numbers 14 residues from cysteine through phenylalanine. Only CDR3 DNA is held: 42 bases, read in frame from base 1. The germline V gene encodes CDR1 MNHEY and CDR2 SMNVEV (reference sequence). The data originate from a study of memory CD4+ T cells and cytomegalovirus serostatus (dated by TCRdb to between 2018 and 2021). Background for the entire study: The cohort comprised some 35 healthy Belgian adults, 9 CMV seropositive and about 24 CMV seronegative. The study sequenced CD4+ memory TCRbeta repertoires of a Belgian cohort with known cytomegalovirus serostatus to replicate a published TCR-based CMV serostatus classifier.

The Quick-DNA Microprep Kit was used to extract genomic DNA from the sorted cells. TCRbeta DNA was amplified with the immunoSEQ hsTCRbeta kit following the manufacturer's protocol. TCRbeta libraries were sequenced on an Illumina MiSeq instrument. The original pipeline was this. Once out-of-frame sequences had been removed, about 2,000,000 distinct TCRbeta sequences were left, which works out to an average of around 67,000 per individual. Two values were used to score each individual: the count of about 160 previously reported CMV-associated TCRbeta sequences and the total count of productive distinct TCRbeta sequences. A beta-binomial model was reimplemented in Python, and random forests from scikit-learn, run with default parameters, were trained on data from the US cohort. On the Belgian cohort, classifier performance was reported as the median AUC, along with percentile confidence intervals, across 10,000 bootstrap iterations. TCRdb took over this immuneACCESS table, retaining in-frame rearrangements with V and J assigned. Such tables are incomplete; in checked studies, under half of the missing clones stem from an unresolved V gene, and the remainder is unexplained. The DNA gave D and trimming, while V, J and clone size come from that table. The sample table shows tens of thousands of clones, and over 80% are seen once. The ten top clones hold around 0.43% of the sample.

Single viable CD3+CD4+CD8-CD45RO+ cells were sorted as memory CD4+ T cells on a FACSAria II. CMV serostatus was determined with a Roche Elecsys assay detecting serum IgG against CMV pp150, pp28, p38 and p52. Following thawing, total CD4+ T cells were enriched through positive selection using CD4 magnetic microbeads. The samples came from a separate study whose specific focus was interrogating the CD4+ T cell memory repertoire. Peripheral blood mononuclear cells were isolated and cryopreserved according to standard operating procedures, and serum was kept at -80 degrees C. The staining used CD3-PerCP (BW264/56), CD4-APC (RPA-T4), CD45RO-PE (UCHT1) and CD8-Pacific Orange (3B5) antibodies, and Sytox blue was used to exclude non-viable cells. The study at large found these results: Only CD4+CD45RO+ memory cells were sequenced, unlike the original study, which covered naive and memory CD4+ and CD8+ populations. On the Belgian cohort, the classifier built on the original framework reached a median bootstrapped AUC of about 0.96, with a 95% CI of 0.76-1.00. For predicting CMV serostatus, the median bootstrapped AUC was about 0.95 using the original framework and 0.9 to 0.92 using a US-trained random forest. The results were interpreted as suggesting that the CMV-associated TCR signature is largely present in the CD4+ memory repertoire. Among the 160 or so previously reported CMV-associated TCRbeta sequences, 60 to 70 showed up in the CD4+ memory repertoires, with each one found in between one and five individuals.

The source of this sequence is an adult in good health and CMV-seronegative. The sample consisted of memory CD4+ T cells from blood. The chain is encoded by TRBV27 joined to TRBJ2-7; 8 junctional bases match TRBD1. The nucleotide sequence reads TGTGCCAGCCGGTCCGGACAGGGCTCCTACGAGCAGTACTTC. Translated, it reads CASRSGQGSYEQYF.